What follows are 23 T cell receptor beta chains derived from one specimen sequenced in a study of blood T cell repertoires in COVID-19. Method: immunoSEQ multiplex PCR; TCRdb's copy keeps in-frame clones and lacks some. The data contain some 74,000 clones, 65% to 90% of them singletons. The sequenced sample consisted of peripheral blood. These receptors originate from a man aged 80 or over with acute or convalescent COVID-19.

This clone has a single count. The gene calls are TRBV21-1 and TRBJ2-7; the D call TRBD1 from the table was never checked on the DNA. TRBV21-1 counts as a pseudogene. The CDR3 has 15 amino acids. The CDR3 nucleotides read TGTGCCAGCAGCAAGGCAAGGGGTCCCGATGGCGAGCAGTACTTC. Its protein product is CASSKARGPDGEQYF.

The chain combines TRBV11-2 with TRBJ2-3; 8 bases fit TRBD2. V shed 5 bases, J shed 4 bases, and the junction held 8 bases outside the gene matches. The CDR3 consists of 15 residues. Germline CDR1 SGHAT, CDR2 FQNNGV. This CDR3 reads CASSPTSAVADTQYF. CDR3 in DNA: TGTGCCAGCAGCCCGACTAGCGCCGTCGCAGATACGCAGTATTTT.

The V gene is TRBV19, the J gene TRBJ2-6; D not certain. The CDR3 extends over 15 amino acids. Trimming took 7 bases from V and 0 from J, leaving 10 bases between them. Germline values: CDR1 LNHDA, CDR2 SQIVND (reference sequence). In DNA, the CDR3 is TGTGCCAGTACCTCCTTGCGCTCTGGGGCCAACGTCCTGACTTTC. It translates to CASTSLRSGANVLTF.

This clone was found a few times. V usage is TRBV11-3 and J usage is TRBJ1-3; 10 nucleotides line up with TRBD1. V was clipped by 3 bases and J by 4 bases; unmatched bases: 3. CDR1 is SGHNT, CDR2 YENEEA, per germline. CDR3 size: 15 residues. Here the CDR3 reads CASSLGQGTGNTIYF. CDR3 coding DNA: TGTGCCAGCAGCTTGGGACAGGGGACCGGAAACACCATATATTTT. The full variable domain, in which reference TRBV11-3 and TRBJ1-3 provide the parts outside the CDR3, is EAGVVQSPRYKIIEKKQPVAFWCNPISGHNTLYWYLQNLGQGPELLIRYENEEAVDDSQLPKDRFSAERLKGVDSTLKIQPAELGDSAVYLCASSLGQGTGNTIYFGEGSWLTVV.

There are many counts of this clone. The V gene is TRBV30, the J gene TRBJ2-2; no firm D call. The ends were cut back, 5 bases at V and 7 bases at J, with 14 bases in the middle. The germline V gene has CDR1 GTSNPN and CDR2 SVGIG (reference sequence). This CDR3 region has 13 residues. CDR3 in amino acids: CAWDPITSGELFF. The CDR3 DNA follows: TGTGCCTGGGACCCTATAACGAGCGGGGAGCTGTTTTTT.

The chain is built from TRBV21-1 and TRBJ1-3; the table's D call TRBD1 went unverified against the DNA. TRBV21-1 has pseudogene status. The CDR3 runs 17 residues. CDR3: CASSKECRPSSGNTIYF. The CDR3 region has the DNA TGTGCCAGCAGCAAAGAGTGCAGGCCCTCCTCTGGAAACACCATATATTTT.

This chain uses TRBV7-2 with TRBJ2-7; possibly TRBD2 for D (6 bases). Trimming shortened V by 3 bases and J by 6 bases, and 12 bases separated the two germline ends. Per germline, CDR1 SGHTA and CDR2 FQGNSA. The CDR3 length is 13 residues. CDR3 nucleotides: TGTGCCAGCAGCTTCAAGCGGGCCCGCGAGCAGTACTTC. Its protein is CASSFKRAREQYF.

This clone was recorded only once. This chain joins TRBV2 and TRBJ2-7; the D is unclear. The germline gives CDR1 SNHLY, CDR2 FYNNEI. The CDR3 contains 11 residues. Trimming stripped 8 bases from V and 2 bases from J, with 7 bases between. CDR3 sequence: CASGAPYEQYF. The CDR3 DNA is TGTGCCAGCGGAGCCCCCTACGAGCAGTACTTC.

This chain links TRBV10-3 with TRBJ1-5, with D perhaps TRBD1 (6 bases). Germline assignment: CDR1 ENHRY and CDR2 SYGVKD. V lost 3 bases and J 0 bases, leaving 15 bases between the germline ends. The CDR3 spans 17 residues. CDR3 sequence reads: CAISEAGQWTSNQPQHF. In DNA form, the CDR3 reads TGTGCCATCAGTGAAGCCGGACAGTGGACTAGCAATCAGCCCCAGCATTTT.

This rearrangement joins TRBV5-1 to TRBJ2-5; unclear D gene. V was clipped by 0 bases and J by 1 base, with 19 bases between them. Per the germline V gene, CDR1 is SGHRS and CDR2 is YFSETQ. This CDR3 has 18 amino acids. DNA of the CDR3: TGCGCCAGCAGCTTGGATTTTCTGGAGAGTGCCACCCAAGAGACCCAGTACTTC. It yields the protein CASSLDFLESATQETQYF.

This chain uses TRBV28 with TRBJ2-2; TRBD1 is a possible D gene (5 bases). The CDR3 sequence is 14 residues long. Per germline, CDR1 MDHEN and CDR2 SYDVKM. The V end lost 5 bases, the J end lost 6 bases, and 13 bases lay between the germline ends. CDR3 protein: CASSHLREAGELFF. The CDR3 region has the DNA TGTGCCAGCAGTCACCTCAGGGAAGCCGGGGAGCTGTTTTTT.

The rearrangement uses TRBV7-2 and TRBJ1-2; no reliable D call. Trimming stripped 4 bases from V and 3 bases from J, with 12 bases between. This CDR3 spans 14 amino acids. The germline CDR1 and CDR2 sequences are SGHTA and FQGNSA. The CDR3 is CASSSPAPDYGYTF. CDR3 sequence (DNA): TGTGCCAGCAGCTCCCCCGCTCCGGACTATGGCTACACCTTC.

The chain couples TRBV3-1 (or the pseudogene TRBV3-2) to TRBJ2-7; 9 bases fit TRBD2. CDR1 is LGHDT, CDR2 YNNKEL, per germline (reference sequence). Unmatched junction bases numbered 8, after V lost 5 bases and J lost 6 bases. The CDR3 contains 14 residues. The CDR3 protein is CASSFPGLAGEQYF. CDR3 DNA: TGTGCCAGCAGCTTTCCGGGACTAGCAGGCGAGCAGTACTTC.

CDR3 sequence reads: CATSRDLGDQPQHF. Here the CDR3 DNA reads TGTGCCACCAGCAGAGATTTAGGGGATCAGCCCCAGCATTTT. The J gene is TRBJ1-5, the V gene TRBV15; D may be TRBD1 (5 bases). V was pared by 0 bases and J by 5 bases, with 8 bases between. This CDR3 region has 14 residues. Per the germline V gene, CDR1 is LNHNV and CDR2 is YYDKDF (reference sequence).

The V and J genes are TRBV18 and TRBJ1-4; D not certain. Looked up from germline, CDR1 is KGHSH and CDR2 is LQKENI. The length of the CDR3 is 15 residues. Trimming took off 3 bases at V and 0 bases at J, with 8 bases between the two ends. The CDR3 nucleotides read TGTGCCAGCTCACCGAATCCGGCAACTAATGAAAAACTGTTTTTT. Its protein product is CASSPNPATNEKLFF.

This CDR3 is CASSEAGSANYGYTF. For the CDR3, the DNA is TGTGCCAGCAGTGAAGCTGGCAGTGCTAACTATGGCTACACCTTC. V usage is TRBV6-1 and J usage is TRBJ1-2; D gene unclear. V gave up 0 bases and J gave up 0 bases, with 8 bases separating them. This CDR3 has 15 amino acids. Germline lookup yields CDR1 MNHNS and CDR2 SASEGT.

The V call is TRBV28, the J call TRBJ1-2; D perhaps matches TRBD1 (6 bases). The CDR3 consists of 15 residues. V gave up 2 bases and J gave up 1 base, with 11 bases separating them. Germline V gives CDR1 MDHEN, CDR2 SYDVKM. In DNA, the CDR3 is TGTGCCAGCAGTTTAACAGGGATTCATAACTATGGCTACACCTTC. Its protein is CASSLTGIHNYGYTF.

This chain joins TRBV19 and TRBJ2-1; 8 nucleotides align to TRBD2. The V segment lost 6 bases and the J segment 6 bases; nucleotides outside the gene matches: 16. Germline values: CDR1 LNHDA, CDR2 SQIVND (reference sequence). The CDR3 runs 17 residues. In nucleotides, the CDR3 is TGTGCCAGTAGGACCCACTATTTAGCGGGAAACTCCAATGAGCAGTTCTTC. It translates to CASRTHYLAGNSNEQFF.

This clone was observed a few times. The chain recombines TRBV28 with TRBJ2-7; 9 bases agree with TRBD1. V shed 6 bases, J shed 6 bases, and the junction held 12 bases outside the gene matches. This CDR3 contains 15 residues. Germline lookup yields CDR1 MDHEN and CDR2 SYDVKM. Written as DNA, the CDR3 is TGTGCCAGCAGCTCCCCCGGGACAGGGTTGGGCGAGCAGTACTTC. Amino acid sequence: CASSSPGTGLGEQYF. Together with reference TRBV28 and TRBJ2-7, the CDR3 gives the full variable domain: DVKVTQSSRYLVKRTGEKVFLECVQDMDHENMFWYRQDPGLGLRLIYFSYDVKMKEKGDIPEGYSVSREKKERFSLILESASTNQTSMYLCASSSPGTGLGEQYFGPGTRLTVT.

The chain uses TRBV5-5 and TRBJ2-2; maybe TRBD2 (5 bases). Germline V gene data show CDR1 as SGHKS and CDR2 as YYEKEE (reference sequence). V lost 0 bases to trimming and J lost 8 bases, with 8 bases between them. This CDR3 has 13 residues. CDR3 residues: CASSLAGEGELFF. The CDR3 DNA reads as TGTGCCAGCAGCTTGGCCGGGGAGGGGGAGCTGTTTTTT.

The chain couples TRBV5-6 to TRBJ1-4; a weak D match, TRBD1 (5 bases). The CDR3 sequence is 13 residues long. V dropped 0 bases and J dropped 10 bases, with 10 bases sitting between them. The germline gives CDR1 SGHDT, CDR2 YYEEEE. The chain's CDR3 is CASSLAHGGKLFF. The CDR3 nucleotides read TGTGCCAGCAGCTTGGCCCACGGGGGAAAACTGTTTTTT.

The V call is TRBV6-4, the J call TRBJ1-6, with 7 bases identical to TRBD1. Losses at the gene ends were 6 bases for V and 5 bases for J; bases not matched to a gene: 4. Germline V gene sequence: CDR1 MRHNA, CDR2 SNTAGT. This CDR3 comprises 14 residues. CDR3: CASSRDSNNSPLHF. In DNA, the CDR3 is TGTGCCAGCAGCCGGGACAGCAATAATTCACCCCTCCACTTT.

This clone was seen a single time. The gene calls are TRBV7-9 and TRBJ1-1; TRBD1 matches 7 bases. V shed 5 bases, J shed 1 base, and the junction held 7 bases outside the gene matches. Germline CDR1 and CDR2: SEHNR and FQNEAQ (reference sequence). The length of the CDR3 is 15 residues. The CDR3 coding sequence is TGTGCCAGCAGCCCGAGGGCAGGGGGGAACACTGAAGCTTTCTTT. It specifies CASSPRAGGNTEAFF.